These T cell receptor beta chains were read from a single sample in a study of cytomegalovirus exposure and HLA in healthy donors. Some clones are missing from TCRdb's copy, which holds only in-frame ones; the method was immunoSEQ multiplex PCR. The sample yields about 100,000 clones, 90% to 96% seen once. The sample consisted of PBMCs. The receptors derive from a woman aged 18-29 years in good health and CMV-seronegative. Both conserved end residues are part of each CDR3. The D gene is left open where the match is weak.

v_gene	d_gene	j_gene	CDR3aa	CDR3nt
TRBV6-1	NA	TRBJ2-3	CASSSKDTQYF	TGTGCCAGCAGTTCAAAAGATACGCAGTATTTT
TRBV7-9	NA	TRBJ2-5	CASSSEGAGVATQYF	TGTGCCAGCAGTTCAGAAGGGGCAGGGGTGGCGACCCAGTACTTC
TRBV2	TRBD1	TRBJ2-3	CASRFGTGAPDTQYF	TGTGCCAGCAGGTTCGGGACAGGGGCCCCAGATACGCAGTATTTT
TRBV9	NA	TRBJ2-3	CASSDGTGSTDTQYF	TGTGCCAGCAGCGACGGGACTGGGTCCACAGATACGCAGTATTTT
TRBV5-4	NA	TRBJ2-2	CASSLDVSGVRTGELFF	TGTGCCAGCAGCTTGGACGTTTCGGGGGTACGGACCGGGGAGCTGTTTTTT
TRBV9	TRBD2	TRBJ2-1	CASSSDRDYEKQFF	TGTGCCAGCAGCTCCGACCGGGACTACGAAAAGCAGTTCTTC
TRBV2	TRBD1	TRBJ2-3	CASSTGTGFSTDTQYF	TGTGCCAGCAGCACCGGGACAGGGTTTTCGACAGATACGCAGTATTTT
TRBV7-2	TRBD1	TRBJ1-2	CASSLASGQGYGYTF	TGTGCCAGCAGCTTAGCCTCGGGACAGGGGTATGGCTACACCTTC
TRBV19	NA	TRBJ2-2	CASSSPDSFKTGELFF	TGTGCCAGTAGTTCCCCCGACAGTTTTAAGACCGGGGAGCTGTTTTTT
TRBV7-2	NA	TRBJ2-3	CASSLGGGRTDTQYF	TGTGCCAGCAGCTTAGGGGGGGGCCGCACAGATACGCAGTATTTT
TRBV6-5	NA	TRBJ2-5	CASSSSLRGLETQYF	TGTGCCAGCAGTTCTTCCCTTCGGGGTTTAGAGACCCAGTACTTC
TRBV6-4	TRBD2	TRBJ2-1	CASSSGGGSYNEQFF	TGTGCCAGCAGTAGCGGGGGGGGCTCCTACAATGAGCAGTTCTTC
TRBV6-1	NA	TRBJ1-1	CASSAPNLMNTEAFF	TGTGCCAGCAGTGCCCCCAACTTAATGAACACTGAAGCTTTCTTT
TRBV7-9	NA	TRBJ1-3	CASSLTGIAGNTIYF	TGTGCCAGCAGCCTCACAGGGATTGCTGGAAACACCATATATTTT
TRBV7-8	NA	TRBJ1-2	CASSLGGMGVWVYGYTF	TGTGCCAGCAGCTTGGGAGGCATGGGGGTGTGGGTCTATGGCTACACCTTC